This TCR beta chain was identified in a study of blood T cell repertoires in COVID-19. V gave up 5 bases and J gave up 1 base; unmatched junction bases: 5. CDR1 is SEHNR, CDR2 FQNEAQ, per germline (reference sequence). The CDR3 has 16 residues. During active infection, Seattle patients enrolled and were then monitored through disease. Assay: immunoSEQ multiplex PCR; the TCRdb copy retains only in-frame clones and omits some. The sample gives about 280,000 clones, roughly 89% of which show up once; roughly 11% is in the top ten. The rearrangement joins TRBV7-9 to TRBJ1-5; 10 positions match TRBD1. This TCR came from a woman aged 30 to 39 with COVID-19, enrolled during active disease. Input material: peripheral blood. CDR3 bases: TGTGCCAGCAGCGCCGACAGGGGGCGAAGCAATCAGCCCCAGCATTTT. Translating gives CASSADRGRSNQPQHF.